The 21 T cell receptor beta chains below come from one sample, sequenced in a study of read filtering for tumor transcriptome and immune sequencing (TCRdb year 2020). Sequencing took place on an Illumina HiSeq 4000. Starting from roughly 0.4 ug RNA, TCR libraries were constructed with the Immunoverse kit using molecular barcoded adaptors that cover the alpha/delta and beta/gamma chains. TCRdb's own reprocessing of the public reads used fastp at Q25 and MiXCR and kept productive beta chains. Entries that share a CDR3 protein sequence are merged under the most common genes and DNA. For this sample the table gives tens of thousands of distinct CDR3 sequences, of which more than 20% were detected only once. Clones ranked in the top ten supply about a sixth of the sample. Sequencing was performed on a population of CD138-negative cells sorted from bone marrow. The sample's cell subset or site label, decoded: bone marrow mononuclear cells depleted of CD138+ plasma/myeloma cells by negative magnetic selection. Receptor source: a donor at least 40 years old with multiple myeloma.

This clonotype has a count of ten or more. The chain has TRBV19 and TRBJ2-5; TRBD1 is a possible D gene (6 bases). Germline values: CDR1 LNHDA, CDR2 SQIVND (reference sequence). The V end was cut by 1 base, the J end by 3 bases, with 9 bases between. The CDR3 is made up of 14 amino acids. CDR3 in DNA: TGTGCCAGTAGTATAGGGACAGCCGAAGAGACCCAGTACTTC. It specifies CASSIGTAEETQYF. The full variable domain, its missing parts supplied by reference TRBV19 and TRBJ2-5, is DGGITQSPKYLFRKEGQNVTLSCEQNLNHDAMYWYRQDPGQGLRLIYYSQIVNDFQKGDIAEGYSVSREKKESFPLTVTSAQKNPTAFYLCASSIGTAEETQYFGPGTRLLVL.

This clonotype has ten or more counts. The chain uses TRBV28 and TRBJ1-5, with D tentatively TRBD1 (5 bases). There are 13 residues in the CDR3. In germline, CDR1 is MDHEN, CDR2 SYDVKM. Trimming shortened V by 8 bases and J by 9 bases, and 17 bases separated the two germline ends. The CDR3: CASSTGGGRPQHF. The CDR3 DNA reads as TGTGCCAGCTCAACTGGCGGGGGAAGGCCCCAGCATTTT.

This clonotype was counted at least ten times. The genes are TRBV5-1 and TRBJ1-4; D possibly corresponds to TRBD1 (6 bases). This CDR3 has 12 amino acids. Trimming pared 5 bases from V and 6 bases from J, leaving 8 bases between. Germline-derived CDR1 and CDR2 are SGHRS and YFSETQ. The CDR3 loop reads CASRGGDEKLFF. As DNA, the CDR3 is TGCGCCAGCAGAGGGGGAGATGAAAAACTGTTTTTT.

This clonotype was counted ten times or more. The rearrangement joins TRBV10-3 to TRBJ2-3; 9 bases match TRBD1. Trimming took 7 bases from V and 3 from J; bases not matched to a gene: 8. CDR1 and CDR2 from the germline V gene are ENHRY and SYGVKD. CDR3 length: 15 amino acids. The CDR3 loop reads CAITDVDRGTDTQYF. The CDR3 DNA is TGTGCCATCACGGACGTGGACAGGGGAACAGATACGCAGTATTTT.

This clonotype was counted at least ten times. This CDR3 is CSARDPSKGGTEAFF. In DNA form, the CDR3 reads TGCAGTGCTAGAGACCCCTCGAAGGGCGGGACTGAAGCTTTCTTT. The rearrangement links TRBV20-1 to TRBJ1-1, with no clear D. Looked up from germline, CDR1 is DFQATT and CDR2 is SNEGSKA (reference sequence). The CDR3 loop spans 15 amino acids. V dropped 0 bases and J dropped 5 bases, with 16 bases sitting between them.

A word on this clonotype: The conserved phenylalanine or tryptophan normally closing the CDR3 is absent here, so this likely arose from a read error. The V gene is TRBV29-1, the J gene TRBJ2-3; TRBD1 matches 7 bases. The V and J ends lost 3 bases and 0 bases, in that order; junction bases with no gene match: 9. Germline lookup yields CDR1 SQVTM and CDR2 ANQGSEA. This CDR3 has 16 amino acids. CDR3 DNA sequence: TGCAGCGTTGATCAGGCTCGGGACAGTAGCACAGATACGCAGTATCTT. It specifies CSVDQARDSSTDTQYL.

Many counts were recorded for this clonotype. V is TRBV28 and J is TRBJ1-5, with 9 nucleotides matching TRBD1. Trimming removed 5 bases from V and 3 bases from J; junction bases left unmatched: 8. CDR1 and CDR2 (germline): MDHEN, SYDVKM. The CDR3 loop spans 16 amino acids. The CDR3 nucleotides are TGTGCCAGCAGTCCGCGCGGGACAGGGCCCAATCAGCCCCAGCATTTT. It specifies CASSPRGTGPNQPQHF.

This clonotype occurred many times. With only one base between it and a far larger clone, this is likely a read error. The chain uses TRBV12-3 or TRBV12-4 and TRBJ2-1; TRBD1 matches 10 bases. V lost 6 bases, J lost 7 bases, and 6 bases stayed unmatched. The CDR3 contains 14 residues. The CDR3 loop is CASSHWDRGNEQFF. Written as DNA, the CDR3 is TGTGCCAGCAGCCACTGGGACAGGGGTAATGAGCAGTTCTTC.

This clonotype came up once. A much larger clone sits a single nucleotide away, making a read error possible. The gene calls are TRBV9 and TRBJ2-6; possibly TRBD1 for D (5 bases). Germline V CDR1 and CDR2: SGDLS, YYNGEE. The CDR3 has 14 residues. The CDR3 sequence is CASSAPSGAKVLTF. CDR3 sequence (DNA): TGTGCCAGCAGCGCTCCCTCTGGGGCCAAAGTCCTGACTTTC.

This clonotype was seen repeatedly, ten times or more. This chain links TRBV2 with TRBJ2-1; 8 nucleotides align to TRBD2. V lost 5 bases to trimming and J lost 4 bases; unmatched junction nucleotides: 10. The germline V gene encodes CDR1 SNHLY and CDR2 FYNNEI. This CDR3 contains 16 residues. CDR3 amino acids: CASSPGPTGGYNEQFF. Here the CDR3 DNA reads TGTGCCAGCAGTCCGGGACCAACGGGAGGGTACAATGAGCAGTTCTTC. The full variable domain, rest sourced from reference TRBV2 and TRBJ2-1, is EPEVTQTPSHQVTQMGQEVILRCVPISNHLYFYWYRQILGQKVEFLVSFYNNEISEKSEIFDDQFSVERPDGSNFTLKIRSTKLEDSAMYFCASSPGPTGGYNEQFFGPGTRLTVL.

V is TRBV5-5 and J is TRBJ2-5, with 7 bases identical to TRBD1. J gave up 2 bases and V 9 bases, and 4 bases lay outside the gene matches. The V gene's germline CDR1 is SGHKS and CDR2 YYEKEE (reference sequence). The CDR3 extends over 12 amino acids. The CDR3 region has the DNA TGTGCCATCGGGGACAGACAAGAGACCCAGTACTTC. It translates to CAIGDRQETQYF.

The sample holds many counts of this clonotype. V gene TRBV5-1 combines with J gene TRBJ2-1, with 8 bases that match TRBD2. V trimming: 4 bases; J trimming: 4 bases; junction bases outside the gene matches: 4. This CDR3 spans 14 amino acids. Looked up from germline, CDR1 is SGHRS and CDR2 is YFSETQ. CDR3 sequence reads: CASSPAGEYNEQFF. CDR3 bases: TGCGCCAGCAGCCCAGCGGGAGAATACAATGAGCAGTTCTTC.

This clonotype was recorded a few times. The chain joins TRBV6-5 to TRBJ1-6; no definite D call. The CDR3 is 15 amino acids. The germline V gene encodes CDR1 MNHEY and CDR2 SVGAGI. V was clipped by 2 bases and J by 9 bases, with 14 bases between them. The CDR3 is CASSYGVTDPSPLHF. DNA for the CDR3: TGTGCCAGCAGTTACGGGGTCACAGACCCTTCACCCCTCCACTTT.

Ten or more counts support this clonotype. V and J are TRBV4-1 and TRBJ2-5, with 7 bases aligning to TRBD1. J was trimmed by 2 bases and V by 3 bases; bases with no gene match: 0. Germline lookup yields CDR1 MGHRA and CDR2 YSYEKL. This CDR3 has 13 residues. Written as DNA, the CDR3 is TGCGCCAGCAGCCAGGACAGGCAAGAGACCCAGTACTTC. Its translation: CASSQDRQETQYF.

This clonotype came up a few times. The V gene is TRBV29-1, the J gene TRBJ1-6; 7 bases align to TRBD1. V gave up 5 bases and J gave up 5 bases; unmatched junction bases: 6. Germline CDR1 reads SQVTM; CDR2 reads ANQGSEA. CDR3 length: 14 residues. CDR3 amino acids: CSVTEGQNNSPLHF. The CDR3 DNA is TGCAGCGTTACCGAGGGACAGAATAATTCACCCCTCCACTTT.

This clonotype was picked up many times. The rearrangement joins TRBV6-1 to TRBJ1-5; TRBD1 is a possible D gene (5 bases). Germline CDR1 is MNHNS and CDR2 is SASEGT. The CDR3 is made up of 14 amino acids. Between the trimmed V and J ends, which lost 6 bases and 7 bases, there was a span of 16 bases. CDR3 residues: CASSPNGEGQPQHF. The CDR3 bases are TGTGCCAGCAGCCCCAATGGTGAGGGGCAGCCCCAGCATTTT.

This clonotype was found many times. J is TRBJ1-1 and V is TRBV29-1, with 8 bases identical to TRBD1. V lost 7 bases and J lost 4; bases outside the gene matches: 11. The length of the CDR3 is 14 residues. Germline values: CDR1 SQVTM, CDR2 ANQGSEA. Written as DNA, the CDR3 is TGCAGCGCGTCAGGCAGGGGGCGCGGCACTGAAGCTTTCTTT. Translation: CSASGRGRGTEAFF.

In regard to this clonotype: This may be a read error: a much more frequent sequence differs by one nucleotide. V usage is TRBV5-5 and J usage is TRBJ2-7; D uncertain. Per the germline V gene, CDR1 is SGHKS and CDR2 is YYEKEE (reference sequence). Trimming took off 7 bases at V and 3 bases at J, with 14 bases between the two ends. The CDR3 loop spans 13 amino acids. The CDR3: CASCPQPGYEQYF. The CDR3 DNA sequence: TGTGCCAGCTGCCCCCAACCCGGCTACGAGCAGTACTTC. Drawing the rest from reference TRBV5-5 and TRBJ2-7, the complete variable domain is DAGVTQSPTHLIKTRGQQVTLRCSPISGHKSVSWYQQVLGQGPQFIFQYYEKEERGRGNFPDRFSARQFPNYSSELNVNALLLGDSALYLCASCPQPGYEQYFGPGTRLTVT.

This clonotype appeared many times. The V call is TRBV5-4, the J call TRBJ2-6; D is uncertain. Germline CDR1 and CDR2: SGHNT and YYREEE (reference sequence). V shed 2 bases and J shed 0 bases, with 9 bases lying between them. The CDR3 totals 16 residues. The CDR3 is CASSFGSLSGANVLTF. The CDR3 DNA is TGTGCCAGCAGCTTTGGTAGCCTCTCTGGGGCCAACGTCCTGACTTTC.

This clonotype was picked up many times. The genes are TRBV28 and TRBJ2-7; TRBD1 matches 9 bases. The germline CDR1 and CDR2 sequences are MDHEN and SYDVKM. This CDR3 spans 14 amino acids. V was clipped by 7 bases and J by 2 bases; unmatched bases: 6. CDR3 residues: CASILGTGTYEQYF. The CDR3 DNA reads as TGTGCCAGCATCCTTGGGACAGGGACCTACGAGCAGTACTTC.

This clonotype was seen ten or more times. V gene TRBV10-3 combines with J gene TRBJ2-3, with 8 nucleotides matching TRBD2. The germline gives CDR1 ENHRY, CDR2 SYGVKD. Trimming removed 7 bases from V and 2 bases from J; junction bases left unmatched: 11. This CDR3 is 16 amino acids long. In DNA form, the CDR3 reads TGTGCCATCAACGGGGGGTTAGCGGGACCCACAGATACGCAGTATTTT. Protein product: CAINGGLAGPTDTQYF.